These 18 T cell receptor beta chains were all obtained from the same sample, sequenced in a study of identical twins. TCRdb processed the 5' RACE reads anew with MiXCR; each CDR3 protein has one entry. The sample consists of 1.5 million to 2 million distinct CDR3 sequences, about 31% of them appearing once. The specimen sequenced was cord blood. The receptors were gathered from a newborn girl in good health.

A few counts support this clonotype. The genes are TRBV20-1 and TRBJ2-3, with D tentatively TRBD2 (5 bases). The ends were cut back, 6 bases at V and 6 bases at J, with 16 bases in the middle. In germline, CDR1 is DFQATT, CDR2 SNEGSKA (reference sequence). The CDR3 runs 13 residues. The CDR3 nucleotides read TGCAGTGCCGCCCAACTAGGTTTGGATACGCAGTATTTT. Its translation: CSAAQLGLDTQYF.

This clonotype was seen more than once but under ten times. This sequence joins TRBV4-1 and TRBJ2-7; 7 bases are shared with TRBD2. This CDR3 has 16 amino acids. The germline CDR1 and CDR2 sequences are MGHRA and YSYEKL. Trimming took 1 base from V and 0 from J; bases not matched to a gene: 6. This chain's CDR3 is CASSQGGLVSSYEQYF. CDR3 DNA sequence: TGCGCCAGCAGCCAAGGCGGACTAGTCAGCTCCTACGAGCAGTACTTC.

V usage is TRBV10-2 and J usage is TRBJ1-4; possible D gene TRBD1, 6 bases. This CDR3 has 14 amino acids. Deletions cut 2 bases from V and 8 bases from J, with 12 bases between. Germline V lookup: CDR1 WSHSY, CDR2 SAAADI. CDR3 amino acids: CASSEVQGREKLFF. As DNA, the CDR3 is TGCGCCAGCAGTGAGGTACAGGGCCGGGAAAAACTGTTTTTT.

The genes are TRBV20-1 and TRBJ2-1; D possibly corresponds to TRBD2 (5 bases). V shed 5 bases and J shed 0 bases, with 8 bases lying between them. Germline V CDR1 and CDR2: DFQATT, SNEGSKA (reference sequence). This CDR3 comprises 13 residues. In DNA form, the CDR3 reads TGCAGTGCTGTAACTAGCTCCTACAATGAGCAGTTCTTC. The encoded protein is CSAVTSSYNEQFF.

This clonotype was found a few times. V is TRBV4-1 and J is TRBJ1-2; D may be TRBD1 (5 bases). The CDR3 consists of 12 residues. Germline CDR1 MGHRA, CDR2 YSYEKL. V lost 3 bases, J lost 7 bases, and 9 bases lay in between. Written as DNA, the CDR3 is TGCGCCAGCAGCCACGGGGCGGGTGGCTACACCTTC. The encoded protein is CASSHGAGGYTF.

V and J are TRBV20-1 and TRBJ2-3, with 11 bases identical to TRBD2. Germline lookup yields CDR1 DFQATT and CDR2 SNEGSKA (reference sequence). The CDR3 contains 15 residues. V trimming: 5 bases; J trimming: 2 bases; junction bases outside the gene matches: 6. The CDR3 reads CSAGRTSGYTDTQYF. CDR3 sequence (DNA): TGCAGTGCTGGTAGGACTAGCGGGTACACAGATACGCAGTATTTT.

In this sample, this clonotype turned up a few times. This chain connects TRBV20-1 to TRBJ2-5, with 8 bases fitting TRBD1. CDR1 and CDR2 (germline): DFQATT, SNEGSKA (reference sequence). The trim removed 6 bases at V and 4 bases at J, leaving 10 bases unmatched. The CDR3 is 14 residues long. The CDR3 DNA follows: TGCAGTGCCGTCCGACAGGGGATTGGAGAGACCCAGTACTTC. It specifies CSAVRQGIGETQYF.

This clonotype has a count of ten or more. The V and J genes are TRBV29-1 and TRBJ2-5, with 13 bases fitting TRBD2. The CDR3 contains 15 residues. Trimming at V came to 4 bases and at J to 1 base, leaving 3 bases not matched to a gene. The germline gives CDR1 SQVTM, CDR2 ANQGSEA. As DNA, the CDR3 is TGCAGCGTTGGGACTAGCGGGAGTTCCCAAGAGACCCAGTACTTC. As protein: CSVGTSGSSQETQYF.

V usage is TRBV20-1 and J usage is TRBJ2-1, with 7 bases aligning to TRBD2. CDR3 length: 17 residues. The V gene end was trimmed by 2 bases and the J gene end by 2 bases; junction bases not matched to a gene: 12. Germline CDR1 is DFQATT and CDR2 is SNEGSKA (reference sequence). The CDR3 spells CSARPRAKRDPYNEQFF. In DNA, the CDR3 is TGCAGTGCTAGACCGCGGGCTAAGCGGGATCCCTACAATGAGCAGTTCTTC.

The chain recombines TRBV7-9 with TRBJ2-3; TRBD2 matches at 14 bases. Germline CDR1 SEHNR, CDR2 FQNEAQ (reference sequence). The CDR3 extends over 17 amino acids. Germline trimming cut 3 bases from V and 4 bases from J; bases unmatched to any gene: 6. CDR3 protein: CASSFSTSGRAPDTQYF. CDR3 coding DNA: TGTGCCAGCAGCTTCTCGACTAGCGGGAGGGCACCAGATACGCAGTATTTT. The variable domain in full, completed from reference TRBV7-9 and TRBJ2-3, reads DTGVSQNPRHKITKRGQNVTFRCDPISEHNRLYWYRQTLGQGPEFLTYFQNEAQLEKSRLLSDRFSAERPKGSFSTLEIQRTEQGDSAMYLCASSFSTSGRAPDTQYFGPGTRLTVL.

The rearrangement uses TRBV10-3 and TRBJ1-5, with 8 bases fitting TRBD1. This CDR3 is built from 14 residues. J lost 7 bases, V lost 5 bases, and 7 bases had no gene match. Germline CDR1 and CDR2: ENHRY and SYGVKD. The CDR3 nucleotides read TGTGCCATCAGTTACGGACAGGGAGTACAGCCCCAGCATTTT. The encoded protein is CAISYGQGVQPQHF.

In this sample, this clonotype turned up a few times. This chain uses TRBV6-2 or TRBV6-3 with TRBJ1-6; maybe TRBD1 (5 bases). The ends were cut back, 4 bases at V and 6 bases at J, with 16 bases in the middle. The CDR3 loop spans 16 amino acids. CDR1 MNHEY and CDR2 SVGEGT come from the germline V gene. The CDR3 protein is CASSSYQGVGNSPLHF. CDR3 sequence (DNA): TGTGCCAGCAGTTCCTACCAGGGAGTAGGTAATTCACCCCTCCACTTT.

The CDR3 DNA follows: TGTGCCAGCAGTTCTCGACAGGGGGCTATGGCTGAAGCTTTCTTT. As protein: CASSSRQGAMAEAFF. The chain is built from TRBV12-3 or TRBV12-4 and TRBJ1-1, with 10 bases identical to TRBD1. V dropped 4 bases and J dropped 6; count of bases not matched to a gene: 8. The CDR3 extends over 15 amino acids.

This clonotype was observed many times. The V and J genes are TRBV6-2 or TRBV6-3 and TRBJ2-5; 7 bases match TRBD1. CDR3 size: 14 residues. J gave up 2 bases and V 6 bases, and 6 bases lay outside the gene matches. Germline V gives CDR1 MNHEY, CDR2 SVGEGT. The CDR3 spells CASRKRDRQETQYF. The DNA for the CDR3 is TGTGCCAGCAGAAAACGGGACAGACAAGAGACCCAGTACTTC.

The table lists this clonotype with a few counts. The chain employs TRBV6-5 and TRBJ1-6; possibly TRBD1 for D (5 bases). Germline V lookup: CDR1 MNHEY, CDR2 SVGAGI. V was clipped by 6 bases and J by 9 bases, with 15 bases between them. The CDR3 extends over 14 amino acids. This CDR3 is CASRRRQRGSPLHF. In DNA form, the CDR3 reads TGTGCCAGCAGAAGACGACAGAGGGGTTCACCCCTCCACTTT.

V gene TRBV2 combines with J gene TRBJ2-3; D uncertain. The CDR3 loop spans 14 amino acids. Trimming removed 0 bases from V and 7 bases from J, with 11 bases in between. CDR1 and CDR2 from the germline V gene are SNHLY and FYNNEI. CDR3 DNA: TGTGCCAGCAGTGAAGCACCGGCAAAAAATACGCAGTATTTT. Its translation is CASSEAPAKNTQYF.

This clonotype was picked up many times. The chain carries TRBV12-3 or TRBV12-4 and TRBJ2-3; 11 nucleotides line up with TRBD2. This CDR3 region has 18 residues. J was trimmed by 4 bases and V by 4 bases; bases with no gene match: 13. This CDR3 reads CASSSSGTSGFRADTQYF. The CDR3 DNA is TGTGCCAGCAGTTCCTCAGGGACTAGCGGTTTTAGGGCAGATACGCAGTATTTT.

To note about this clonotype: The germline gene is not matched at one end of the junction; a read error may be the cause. The CDR3 sequence is CASSLAGLVSYNGQFF. CDR3 coding DNA: TGCGCCAGCAGCTTGGCCGGACTAGTATCCTACAATGGGCAGTTCTTC. The V call is TRBV5-1, the J call TRBJ2-1, with 7 positions matching TRBD2. Germline values: CDR1 SGHRS, CDR2 YFSETQ. CDR3 length: 16 residues.